The 25 T cell receptor beta chains reported below all come from one sample, sequenced in a study of cytomegalovirus exposure and HLA in healthy donors. Primers: 60 Vbeta forward and 13 Jbeta reverse. Clones were sequenced by immunoSEQ multiplex PCR, and TCRdb holds only the in-frame ones, with some missing. Of 190,000 or so clones in the sample, roughly 80% were seen once. The specimen was PBMCs. The receptors originated from a man between 50 and 59 years old in good health and CMV-seronegative.

The rearrangement links TRBV4-3 to TRBJ2-7, with D possibly being TRBD1 (5 bases). This CDR3 spans 14 amino acids. With 4 bases removed from V and 6 bases from J, the gap between germline ends came to 16 bases. Looked up from germline, CDR1 is LGHNA and CDR2 is YSLEER. CDR3 coding DNA: TGCGCCAGCAGCCGGACACAAGGTTTCGGCGAGCAGTACTTC. It yields the protein CASSRTQGFGEQYF.

This rearrangement joins TRBV10-1 to TRBJ2-5; TRBD2 might be the D (6 bases). V was trimmed by 6 bases and J by 6 bases, leaving 11 bases between them. Looked up from germline, CDR1 is WNHNN and CDR2 is SYGVQD (reference sequence). CDR3 length: 12 residues. The CDR3 region is CASSGAGQTQYF. Written as DNA, the CDR3 is TGCGCCAGCAGCGGAGCGGGCCAGACCCAGTACTTC.

This chain connects TRBV2 to TRBJ2-7; 12 bases fit TRBD2. There are 14 residues in the CDR3. Per germline, CDR1 SNHLY and CDR2 FYNNEI. J gave up 6 bases and V 6 bases, and 6 bases lay outside the gene matches. The CDR3, as DNA: TGTGCCAGCAGGGGGGCTAGCGGGAGGGGCGAGCAGTACTTC. Translation: CASRGASGRGEQYF.

This sequence joins TRBV19 and TRBJ1-5; D is unresolved. The CDR3 is made up of 12 amino acids. The germline V and J ends were trimmed by 7 bases and 0 bases, with 4 bases remaining between them. Germline V gene lookup returns CDR1 LNHDA and CDR2 SQIVND (reference sequence). The CDR3 nucleotides read TGTGCCAGTACCCGTAGCAATCAGCCCCAGCATTTT. Its protein is CASTRSNQPQHF.

CDR3 coding DNA: TGTGCCAGCAGTTTGCCGGGACAGGCCCTGGGGCCCCAGCATTTT. It is translated as CASSLPGQALGPQHF. The genes are TRBV28 and TRBJ1-5; 8 positions agree with TRBD1. CDR1 MDHEN and CDR2 SYDVKM come from the germline V gene. The V gene end was trimmed by 3 bases and the J gene end by 9 bases; junction bases not matched to a gene: 10. There are 15 residues in the CDR3.

This chain joins TRBV4-1 and TRBJ2-3; D uncertain. Germline V gene sequence: CDR1 MGHRA, CDR2 YSYEKL. The CDR3 contains 14 residues. V lost 0 bases and J lost 5, with 9 bases in between. CDR3 region: CASSQESYGDTQYF. For the CDR3, the DNA is TGCGCCAGCAGCCAAGAATCTTACGGAGATACGCAGTATTTT.

V and J are TRBV18 and TRBJ2-7, with D perhaps TRBD1 (5 bases). V was cut by 4 bases and J by 5 bases, with 21 bases left in between. CDR1 and CDR2 from the germline V gene are KGHSH and LQKENI. The CDR3 runs 16 residues. The CDR3 protein is CASSRRVPGSENEQYF. CDR3 sequence (DNA): TGTGCCAGCTCACGTAGAGTGCCAGGGTCTGAAAACGAGCAGTACTTC.

About this clone: The junction shows a germline mismatch at one end, possibly a read error. The CDR3 DNA sequence: TGTGCTAGCAGCTTAACACCGGGCGGGAGTACAGATACGCAGTATTTT. Residues: CASSLTPGGSTDTQYF. The chain recombines TRBV7-7 with TRBJ2-3; 7 positions agree with TRBD2. The CDR3 is 16 amino acids. The germline V gene encodes CDR1 SSHAT and CDR2 FNYEAQ (reference sequence).

The V call is TRBV25-1, the J call TRBJ1-2, with D maybe TRBD1 (5 bases). This CDR3 is built from 12 residues. The V gene's germline CDR1 is MGHDK and CDR2 SYGVNS. Trimming removed 4 bases from V and 5 bases from J, with 8 bases in between. Here the CDR3 DNA reads TGTGCCAGCAGTGTGACAGAATATGGCTACACCTTC. Its protein product is CASSVTEYGYTF.

The chain joins TRBV6-5 to TRBJ2-4; maybe TRBD2 (6 bases). Germline-derived CDR1 and CDR2 are MNHEY and SVGAGI. The CDR3 covers 16 residues. Trimming took off 2 bases at V and 6 bases at J, with 17 bases between the two ends. In nucleotides, the CDR3 is TGTGCCAGCAGTTACGGGGGGTATCGCGCGGGAAACATTCAGTACTTC. Residues: CASSYGGYRAGNIQYF.

This clone was found a few times. V gene TRBV11-2 combines with J gene TRBJ1-4; weak D call: TRBD1 (5 bases). The germline gives CDR1 SGHAT, CDR2 FQNNGV. Deletions cut 3 bases from V and 5 bases from J, with 13 bases between. CDR3 length: 15 amino acids. CDR3 sequence: CASSLERDVNEKLFF. Written as DNA, the CDR3 is TGTGCCAGCAGCTTGGAGCGGGACGTGAATGAAAAACTGTTTTTT.

V and J are TRBV5-5 and TRBJ1-2, with TRBD1 identical over 8 bases. After removal of 2 bases from V and 7 bases from J, the junction contained 10 bases not matched to a gene. There are 15 residues in the CDR3. Germline CDR1 is SGHKS and CDR2 is YYEKEE (reference sequence). CDR3 nucleotide sequence: TGTGCCAGCAGCTTAAATCCTGCCAGGGGGCCTGGCTACACCTTC. Translating it yields CASSLNPARGPGYTF.

The V gene is TRBV6-4, the J gene TRBJ2-3; 7 nucleotides line up with TRBD2. Per the germline V gene, CDR1 is MRHNA and CDR2 is SNTAGT. The CDR3 length is 15 residues. Unmatched junction bases numbered 4, after V lost 2 bases and J lost 2 bases. CDR3 in DNA: TGTGCCAGCAGTGACCAAGCGGGGAACACAGATACGCAGTATTTT. Its protein product is CASSDQAGNTDTQYF.

The chain uses TRBV25-1 and TRBJ1-1, with D possibly matching TRBD1 (5 bases). Trimming shortened V by 3 bases and J by 1 base, and 15 bases separated the two germline ends. This CDR3 contains 16 residues. Germline-derived CDR1 and CDR2 are MGHDK and SYGVNS. The CDR3 spells CASSDPLGGGNTEAFF. In DNA form, the CDR3 reads TGTGCCAGCAGTGACCCCCTCGGGGGGGGGAACACTGAAGCTTTCTTT.

CDR3 nucleotides: TGTGCCAGCAGTGAGAACAGGGGGAGCGCAGGGGGCTCACCCCTCCACTTT. Amino acid sequence: CASSENRGSAGGSPLHF. This chain connects TRBV2 to TRBJ1-6, with 8 bases that match TRBD1. The CDR3 spans 17 residues. Trimming took 3 bases from V and 10 from J; bases not matched to a gene: 14. Germline loops: CDR1 SNHLY, CDR2 FYNNEI.

CDR3 loop: CASSQGSGLETQYF. CDR3 bases: TGCGCCAGCAGCCAAGGTTCGGGGTTGGAGACCCAGTACTTC. This chain joins TRBV4-1 and TRBJ2-5; the D gene is possibly TRBD2 (5 bases). This CDR3 region has 14 residues. CDR1 is MGHRA and CDR2 is YSYEKL in the germline V gene. V was clipped by 1 base and J by 5 bases, with 11 bases between them.

The V and J genes are TRBV19 and TRBJ2-4; 7 bases are a match to TRBD1. In germline, CDR1 is LNHDA, CDR2 SQIVND (reference sequence). The CDR3 runs to 16 residues. J was trimmed by 1 base and V by 5 bases; bases with no gene match: 8. CDR3 loop: CASSSRGGQAKNIQYF. The CDR3 nucleotides read TGTGCCAGTAGTTCAAGAGGGGGACAGGCCAAAAACATTCAGTACTTC.

This clone has just a few counts. The V call is TRBV4-3, the J call TRBJ1-4; unclear D gene. Germline V gene lookup returns CDR1 LGHNA and CDR2 YSLEER. V was pared by 0 bases and J by 2 bases, with 16 bases between. The length of the CDR3 is 18 residues. The CDR3 is CASSQDLVRGSTNEKLFF. The CDR3 DNA follows: TGCGCCAGCAGCCAAGATCTGGTCCGAGGATCCACTAATGAAAAACTGTTTTTT.

The chain employs TRBV6-5 and TRBJ2-3, with D hard to call. The CDR3 is 13 residues long. Trimming took 7 bases from V and 2 from J, leaving 10 bases between them. Germline V gene lookup returns CDR1 MNHEY and CDR2 SVGAGI. The CDR3, as DNA: TGTGCCAGCAACGAACCGGTCACAGATACGCAGTATTTT. Encoded protein: CASNEPVTDTQYF.

The chain has TRBV29-1 and TRBJ2-1; D is undetermined. Germline values: CDR1 SQVTM, CDR2 ANQGSEA. The V and J ends lost 3 bases and 6 bases respectively, with 6 bases between them. The CDR3 has 11 residues. DNA for the CDR3: TGCAGCGTTGACTTTTTCAATGAGCAGTTCTTC. Translated, it gives CSVDFFNEQFF.

V usage is TRBV7-2 and J usage is TRBJ2-7; 12 nucleotides align to TRBD2. Germline CDR1 is SGHTA and CDR2 is FQGNSA. This CDR3 has 15 amino acids. Trimming removed 6 bases from V and 3 bases from J; junction bases left unmatched: 6. The CDR3 DNA follows: TGTGCCAGCAGTCCAACTAGCGGGGGGCACTACGAGCAGTACTTC. It translates to CASSPTSGGHYEQYF.

A note on this clone: The same CDR3 is also encoded by other DNA sequences in this sample. This chain uses TRBV7-2 with TRBJ2-5; 11 nucleotides align to TRBD2. The CDR3 runs 14 residues. Germline CDR1 is SGHTA and CDR2 is FQGNSA. J lost 4 bases, V lost 5 bases, and 3 bases had no gene match. Here the CDR3 DNA reads TGTGCCAGCAGCCCAGGACTAGCGGGAGAGACCCAGTACTTC. Translated: CASSPGLAGETQYF.

The V gene is TRBV28, the J gene TRBJ1-2, with D possibly matching TRBD1 (5 bases). CDR1 is MDHEN and CDR2 is SYDVKM in the germline V gene. The V end lost 4 bases, the J end lost 6 bases, and 12 bases lay between the germline ends. This CDR3 is built from 13 residues. The CDR3 DNA is TGTGCCAGCAGTTCGGGCAGGGAGGATGGCTACACCTTC. This translates into CASSSGREDGYTF.

The chain carries TRBV18 and TRBJ1-1, with 9 bases identical to TRBD1. V lost 6 bases to trimming and J lost 2 bases; unmatched junction nucleotides: 7. Germline CDR1 is KGHSH and CDR2 is LQKENI. The CDR3 runs 15 residues. In DNA form, the CDR3 reads TGTGCCAGCTCTCCGGGACAGGGACTAAACACTGAAGCTTTCTTT. Translating it yields CASSPGQGLNTEAFF.

There are a few counts of this clone. The chain carries TRBV6-1 and TRBJ1-5; D gene unclear. The V and J ends lost 3 bases and 1 base respectively, with 4 bases between them. CDR1 MNHNS and CDR2 SASEGT come from the germline V gene. The CDR3 has 13 residues. Here the CDR3 DNA reads TGTGCCAGCAGTGACCAGAGCAATCAGCCCCAGCATTTT. It encodes CASSDQSNQPQHF.